The 29 T cell receptor beta chains below come from one sample, sequenced in a study of control samples from healthy donors and cancer patients. Repertoires were generated with immunoSEQ multiplex PCR, while TCRdb's copy carries only in-frame clones and drops some. This sample yields approximately 120,000 clones, of which about nine tenths are seen a single time; roughly 4.5% belongs to the top ten. The sequenced sample was blood. Every receptor here comes from a human donor in good health. The donor label of this sample is uncertain.

J is TRBJ1-6 and V is TRBV19; D gene unclear. The CDR3 runs to 14 residues. The germline CDR1 and CDR2 sequences are LNHDA and SQIVND (reference sequence). V was clipped by 3 bases and J by 7 bases, with 10 bases between them. This CDR3 reads CASSINSGNSPLHF. The CDR3 bases are TGTGCCAGTAGTATCAACTCCGGGAATTCACCCCTCCACTTT.

About this clone: Other DNA sequences in the same sample also yield this CDR3. The chain recombines TRBV2 with TRBJ1-6, with a tentative D call TRBD1 (5 bases). The CDR3 runs to 14 residues. The V and J ends lost 2 bases and 5 bases respectively, with 7 bases between them. The germline V gene encodes CDR1 SNHLY and CDR2 FYNNEI. The CDR3: CASSEQGDNSPLHF. The CDR3 DNA sequence: TGTGCCAGCAGTGAACAGGGAGATAATTCACCCCTCCACTTT.

J is TRBJ1-3 and V is TRBV7-8; no clear D gene. Germline-derived CDR1 and CDR2 are SGHVS and FQNEAQ. Trimming removed 2 bases at V and 0 bases at J, with 8 bases between. The CDR3 has 15 amino acids. CDR3 nucleotide sequence: TGTGCCAGCAGCTTAATTTCGGGCTCTGGAAACACCATATATTTT. Encoded protein: CASSLISGSGNTIYF.

The chain has TRBV19 and TRBJ2-7; tentative D call: TRBD1 (5 bases). CDR3 length: 13 amino acids. With 3 bases removed from V and 1 base from J, the gap between germline ends came to 7 bases. Germline values: CDR1 LNHDA, CDR2 SQIVND (reference sequence). The CDR3: CASSIQGSYEQYF. DNA of the CDR3: TGTGCCAGTAGTATCCAGGGATCCTACGAGCAGTACTTC.

The chain links TRBV5-6 to TRBJ1-5; D remains ambiguous. CDR1 SGHDT and CDR2 YYEEEE come from the germline V gene. V was pared by 2 bases and J by 4 bases, with 13 bases between. This CDR3 has 15 residues. In DNA, the CDR3 is TGTGCCAGCAGCTTTTGGCGGAACTATAATCAGCCCCAGCATTTT. Amino acid sequence: CASSFWRNYNQPQHF. The variable domain in full, completed from reference TRBV5-6 and TRBJ1-5, reads DAGVTQSPTHLIKTRGQQVTLRCSPKSGHDTVSWYQQALGQGPQFIFQYYEEEERQRGNFPDRFSGHQFPNYSSELNVNALLLGDSALYLCASSFWRNYNQPQHFGDGTRLSIL.

This clone was observed once. The chain couples TRBV14 to TRBJ2-7; possible D gene TRBD1, 6 bases. Trimming pared 5 bases from V and 3 bases from J, leaving 11 bases between. CDR3 length: 13 amino acids. The germline V gene has CDR1 SGHDN and CDR2 FVKESK. CDR3 in amino acids: CASSYRVVYEQYF. The CDR3 coding sequence is TGTGCCAGCAGCTACAGGGTCGTCTACGAGCAGTACTTC. The full variable domain, its missing parts supplied by reference TRBV14 and TRBJ2-7, is EAGVTQFPSHSVIEKGQTVTLRCDPISGHDNLYWYRRVMGKEIKFLLHFVKESKQDESGMPNNRFLAERTGGTYSTLKVQPAELEDSGVYFCASSYRVVYEQYFGPGTRLTVT.

The J gene is TRBJ1-1, the V gene TRBV5-1; TRBD1 matches at 7 bases. The CDR3 extends over 15 amino acids. Germline CDR1 SGHRS, CDR2 YFSETQ. J gave up 6 bases and V 4 bases, and 12 bases lay outside the gene matches. The DNA of the CDR3 is TGCGCCAGCAGCGGCACCGGGACAGAGATATCTGAAGCTTTCTTT. Translation gives CASSGTGTEISEAFF.

This clone was recorded once. The J gene is TRBJ1-1, the V gene TRBV5-4, with a possible D match to TRBD1 (6 bases). Germline CDR1 and CDR2: SGHNT and YYREEE (reference sequence). The V end was cut by 3 bases, the J end by 0 bases, with 12 bases between. The CDR3 covers 15 residues. CDR3 protein: CASSSGGGVNTEAFF. CDR3 DNA: TGTGCCAGCAGCTCCGGAGGGGGTGTGAACACTGAAGCTTTCTTT.

This clone occurred a few times. The chain employs TRBV10-3 and TRBJ2-7, with TRBD2 matching 10 bases. There are 15 residues in the CDR3. V dropped 6 bases and J dropped 1; count of bases not matched to a gene: 6. Germline assignment: CDR1 ENHRY and CDR2 SYGVKD. The CDR3 nucleotides read TGTGCCATCAGCACTACTAGCGGGGAATCCTACGAGCAGTACTTC. Translating it yields CAISTTSGESYEQYF.

The rearrangement links TRBV20-1 to TRBJ2-1; no reliable D call. Germline V lookup: CDR1 DFQATT, CDR2 SNEGSKA (reference sequence). Trimming shortened V by 5 bases and J by 10 bases, and 12 bases separated the two germline ends. CDR3 size: 11 residues. CDR3 nucleotide sequence: TGCAGTGCTCGGCTGGGAATCGAGCAGTTCTTC. This translates into CSARLGIEQFF.

The rearrangement links TRBV4-2 to TRBJ2-1, with a tentative D call TRBD2 (6 bases). Trimming took off 1 base at V and 0 bases at J, with 19 bases between the two ends. Germline CDR1 LGHNA, CDR2 YNFKEQ. This CDR3 contains 19 residues. CDR3 coding DNA: TGTGCCAGCAGCCAAGTGTACAGTGGGGGGAAGAGCTCCTACAATGAGCAGTTCTTC. It specifies CASSQVYSGGKSSYNEQFF.

The CDR3 here is CASSNRIAGNTIYF. CDR3 nucleotide sequence: TGTGCCAGCAGTAACAGGATAGCTGGAAACACCATATATTTT. The chain links TRBV2 to TRBJ1-3; TRBD1 is a possible D gene (5 bases). Germline V gives CDR1 SNHLY, CDR2 FYNNEI. Trimming removed 5 bases from V and 2 bases from J, with 10 bases in between. This CDR3 is 14 amino acids long.

This clone was counted a single time. CDR3 nucleotide sequence: TGTGCCAGCAGCTTATTAGGGCAGGGGGGCACTGAAGCTTTCTTT. Translated, it gives CASSLLGQGGTEAFF. The chain is built from TRBV11-2 and TRBJ1-1, with TRBD1 matching over 7 bases. V was pared by 2 bases and J by 4 bases, with 7 bases of the junction left unmatched. Germline V gene sequence: CDR1 SGHAT, CDR2 FQNNGV. The CDR3 loop spans 15 amino acids.

This chain connects TRBV19 to TRBJ2-3, with 7 positions matching TRBD2. CDR1 is LNHDA and CDR2 is SQIVND in the germline V gene (reference sequence). V dropped 4 bases and J dropped 5; count of bases not matched to a gene: 21. The CDR3 runs to 19 residues. CDR3 nucleotides: TGTGCCAGTAGTACGACACTCCCTGGGACTACCCTGACGGAAGATACGCAGTATTTT. Its translation: CASSTTLPGTTLTEDTQYF.

The chain is built from TRBV14 and TRBJ2-3, with D maybe TRBD1 (6 bases). V was clipped by 5 bases and J by 0 bases, with 15 bases between them. This CDR3 region has 16 residues. In germline, CDR1 is SGHDN, CDR2 FVKESK. Written as DNA, the CDR3 is TGTGCCAGCAGCGTAAGAGGGGGATCTAGCACAGATACGCAGTATTTT. This codes for CASSVRGGSSTDTQYF.

The rearrangement links TRBV7-9 to TRBJ1-1, with unresolved D. Between the trimmed V and J ends, which lost 8 bases and 1 base, there was a span of 14 bases. Germline V gene lookup returns CDR1 SEHNR and CDR2 FQNEAQ (reference sequence). This CDR3 contains 14 residues. The CDR3 sequence: CASVVDGGNTEAFF. The CDR3 DNA reads as TGTGCCAGCGTAGTGGACGGAGGGAACACTGAAGCTTTCTTT.

The chain joins TRBV30 to TRBJ1-1; D unclear. Germline V gene sequence: CDR1 GTSNPN, CDR2 SVGIG (reference sequence). This CDR3 is built from 14 residues. Between the trimmed V and J ends, which lost 4 bases and 4 bases, there was a span of 16 bases. The DNA of the CDR3 is TGTGCCTGGACCCGTGACGGGAGGGCCACTGAAGCTTTCTTT. It encodes CAWTRDGRATEAFF.

The genes are TRBV11-2 and TRBJ2-7, with no clear D. This CDR3 is built from 14 residues. V was clipped by 4 bases and J by 0 bases, with 10 bases between them. In germline, CDR1 is SGHAT, CDR2 FQNNGV. CDR3 sequence (DNA): TGTGCCAGCAGCTCCCCACGGAGCTCCTACGAGCAGTACTTC. Translated, it gives CASSSPRSSYEQYF.

This clone was seen once. The CDR3 reads CASSPRLAGDNEQFF. The CDR3 DNA reads as TGCGCCAGCAGCCCACGGCTAGCGGGAGACAATGAGCAGTTCTTC. The chain recombines TRBV5-1 with TRBJ2-1; TRBD2 matches 10 bases. This CDR3 is built from 15 residues. Looked up from germline, CDR1 is SGHRS and CDR2 is YFSETQ. V lost 4 bases to trimming and J lost 5 bases; unmatched junction nucleotides: 6.

The V call is TRBV6-4, the J call TRBJ2-1, with D possibly TRBD1 on 6 matching bases. Germline V lookup: CDR1 MRHNA, CDR2 SNTAGT. The CDR3 runs 16 residues. V lost 3 bases and J lost 9, with 21 bases in between. DNA for the CDR3: TGTGCCAGCAGTGAGAGCGGACAGAGCCCCCCTACTGAGCAGTTCTTC. This sequence encodes CASSESGQSPPTEQFF.

This CDR3 is CASSVRQGGNEKLFF. Here the CDR3 DNA reads TGTGCCAGCAGCGTTAGACAGGGGGGGAATGAAAAACTGTTTTTT. This chain links TRBV9 with TRBJ1-4, with 9 nucleotides matching TRBD1. This CDR3 comprises 15 residues. Germline CDR1 is SGDLS and CDR2 is YYNGEE. Trimming at V came to 2 bases and at J to 5 bases, leaving 4 bases not matched to a gene.

The J gene is TRBJ2-3, the V gene TRBV19; TRBD2 agrees at 7 bases. The germline V gene encodes CDR1 LNHDA and CDR2 SQIVND (reference sequence). This CDR3 has 14 residues. With V trimmed by 7 bases and J by 0 bases, 4 bases remained unmatched. The CDR3, as DNA: TGTGCCAGTAATGGGGGGGATAGCACAGATACGCAGTATTTT. Encoded protein: CASNGGDSTDTQYF.

The V call is TRBV24-1, the J call TRBJ2-2, with a tentative D call TRBD1 (6 bases). Germline loops: CDR1 KGHDR, CDR2 SFDVKD. Trimming stripped 12 bases from V and 3 bases from J, with 19 bases between. The CDR3 sequence is 15 residues long. CDR3 amino acids: CAARPGQTDTGELFF. The CDR3 DNA is TGTGCCGCCCGCCCAGGACAGACTGACACCGGGGAGCTGTTTTTT.

This rearrangement joins TRBV10-2 to TRBJ2-1, with 9 bases identical to TRBD2. The CDR3 contains 14 residues. Germline CDR1 and CDR2: WSHSY and SAAADI. Trimming took 6 bases from V and 7 from J; bases not matched to a gene: 7. The CDR3 coding sequence is TGCGCCAGCAGCGTCCGACTAGCGGAAAATGAGCAGTTCTTC. Translated, it gives CASSVRLAENEQFF.

The chain has TRBV27 and TRBJ2-6; D uncertain. V was clipped by 6 bases and J by 0 bases, with 3 bases between them. This CDR3 region has 13 residues. The germline gives CDR1 MNHEY, CDR2 SMNVEV (reference sequence). The CDR3 loop reads CASSRSGANVLTF. For the CDR3, the DNA is TGTGCCAGCAGCCGCTCTGGGGCCAACGTCCTGACTTTC.

The J gene is TRBJ2-5, the V gene TRBV25-1; the match to TRBD2 covers 9 bases. This CDR3 contains 18 residues. The J segment lost 2 bases and the V segment lost 2 bases, leaving 12 bases of the junction unmatched. CDR1 MGHDK and CDR2 SYGVNS come from the germline V gene. CDR3 amino acids: CASSEGAGGYQRQETQYF. The CDR3 nucleotides read TGTGCCAGCAGTGAAGGGGCGGGGGGGTATCAGAGACAAGAGACCCAGTACTTC.

The chain carries TRBV2 and TRBJ1-2; 8 bases map to TRBD1. The CDR3 contains 11 residues. After removal of 10 bases from V and 10 bases from J, the junction contained 8 bases not matched to a gene. The germline V gene encodes CDR1 SNHLY and CDR2 FYNNEI. The CDR3 DNA follows: TGTGCCACCTGGGACAGGCCCCTCTACACCTTC. It yields the protein CATWDRPLYTF.

This chain uses TRBV29-1 with TRBJ2-3; the D is unclear. Trimming pared 4 bases from V and 0 bases from J, leaving 11 bases between. CDR3 length: 14 amino acids. Germline V gene lookup returns CDR1 SQVTM and CDR2 ANQGSEA. CDR3 DNA: TGCAGCGTTGCTCGGGCAGATAGCACAGATACGCAGTATTTT. Translating it yields CSVARADSTDTQYF.

The J gene is TRBJ1-4, the V gene TRBV24-1; possibly TRBD1 for D (6 bases). This CDR3 has 14 residues. V gave up 7 bases and J gave up 3 bases, with 11 bases separating them. Germline lookup yields CDR1 KGHDR and CDR2 SFDVKD. CDR3 nucleotides: TGTGCCACCAGAGGCAGGGGCCCTAATGAAAAACTGTTTTTT. Protein product: CATRGRGPNEKLFF.